This entry lists 16 T cell receptor beta chains sequenced from one sample in a study of cytomegalovirus exposure and HLA in healthy donors. PCR was performed using 60 Vbeta and 13 Jbeta primers. Sequenced by immunoSEQ multiplex PCR; TCRdb stores in-frame clones only, minus some. The table has 100,000 to 150,000 clones, more than 65% seen once. Sequencing input: PBMCs. Receptors were obtained from a male donor in good health and CMV-seropositive.

This clone was counted between two and nine times. The V call is TRBV9, the J call TRBJ2-7; 15 nucleotides match TRBD2. Germline values: CDR1 SGDLS, CDR2 YYNGEE. This CDR3 has 18 amino acids. The V segment lost 0 bases and the J segment 2 bases; nucleotides outside the gene matches: 6. The CDR3 sequence: CASSVEGLAGGLTYEQYF. CDR3 DNA sequence: TGTGCCAGCAGCGTAGAGGGACTAGCGGGGGGCCTTACCTACGAGCAGTACTTC.

The DNA of the CDR3 is TGCGCCAGCAGCCTGGATTGGTCTTCGTCGAGCTATGGCTACACCTTC. Its translation is CASSLDWSSSSYGYTF. This chain uses TRBV5-1 with TRBJ1-2; D is uncertain. Trimming cost V 4 bases and J 4 bases, with 20 bases left between them. The CDR3 runs 16 residues. CDR1 is SGHRS and CDR2 is YFSETQ in the germline V gene.

The chain carries TRBV13 and TRBJ1-3, with D possibly TRBD1 on 5 matching bases. The V end was cut by 8 bases, the J end by 0 bases, with 14 bases between. The CDR3 sequence is 15 residues long. Germline assignment: CDR1 PRHDT and CDR2 FYEKMQ (reference sequence). CDR3 bases: TGTGCCAGCCAGAGACAGATGAGCTCTGGAAACACCATATATTTT. Translating it yields CASQRQMSSGNTIYF.

The chain links TRBV7-8 to TRBJ1-4, with 7 bases identical to TRBD1. The germline CDR1 and CDR2 sequences are SGHVS and FQNEAQ. J was trimmed by 5 bases and V by 7 bases; bases with no gene match: 7. This CDR3 is built from 14 residues. The CDR3 DNA reads TGTGCCAGCAACCTTGACAGGGAGAATGAAAAACTGTTTTTT. Residues: CASNLDRENEKLFF.

The chain is built from TRBV2 and TRBJ2-1, with 8 bases lining up with TRBD2. The trim removed 5 bases at V and 0 bases at J, leaving 3 bases unmatched. Germline CDR1 and CDR2: SNHLY and FYNNEI. CDR3 size: 15 residues. This chain's CDR3 is CASSFSGISYNEQFF. The CDR3 DNA follows: TGTGCCAGCAGTTTTAGCGGGATCTCCTACAATGAGCAGTTCTTC. The complete variable domain, with remaining parts taken from reference TRBV2 and TRBJ2-1, reads EPEVTQTPSHQVTQMGQEVILRCVPISNHLYFYWYRQILGQKVEFLVSFYNNEISEKSEIFDDQFSVERPDGSNFTLKIRSTKLEDSAMYFCASSFSGISYNEQFFGPGTRLTVL.

The sample holds a few counts of this clone. The rearrangement uses TRBV11-2 and TRBJ1-1, with 10 bases lining up with TRBD1. CDR3 length equals 13 residues. Germline CDR1 reads SGHAT; CDR2 reads FQNNGV. V trimming: 5 bases; J trimming: 7 bases; junction bases outside the gene matches: 4. The CDR3 nucleotides are TGTGCCAGCAGCGTGGACAGGGGGGATGAAGCTTTCTTT. It translates to CASSVDRGDEAFF.

The J gene is TRBJ2-2, the V gene TRBV6-6, with a weak D call TRBD1 (6 bases). CDR3 length: 13 residues. Trimming cost V 6 bases and J 1 base, with 6 bases left between them. CDR1 is MNHNY, CDR2 SVGAGI, per germline (reference sequence). The chain's CDR3 is CASRTGNTGELFF. CDR3 DNA sequence: TGTGCCAGCAGGACAGGGAACACCGGGGAGCTGTTTTTT.

This chain links TRBV28 with TRBJ1-1; 9 bases line up with TRBD1. V dropped 6 bases and J dropped 6; count of bases not matched to a gene: 8. Germline CDR1 MDHEN, CDR2 SYDVKM. The CDR3 length is 14 residues. CDR3 amino acids: CASSLAGQGSEAFF. The DNA of the CDR3 is TGTGCCAGCAGCCTAGCTGGACAGGGGTCTGAAGCTTTCTTT.

The genes are TRBV7-2 and TRBJ2-1; D is unresolved. The ends were cut back, 1 base at V and 1 base at J, with 8 bases in the middle. Germline CDR1 reads SGHTA; CDR2 reads FQGNSA. The CDR3 loop spans 15 amino acids. CDR3 nucleotides: TGTGCCAGCAGCTTAGACGCCGGGTCCTACAATGAGCAGTTCTTC. Translated: CASSLDAGSYNEQFF.

The V call is TRBV29-1, the J call TRBJ2-2, with a tentative D call TRBD1 (5 bases). Germline values: CDR1 SQVTM, CDR2 ANQGSEA. V dropped 7 bases and J dropped 6 bases, with 15 bases sitting between them. This CDR3 comprises 13 residues. For the CDR3, the DNA is TGCAGCGCTGCGGTGACAGCTCCCGGGGAGCTGTTTTTT. It specifies CSAAVTAPGELFF.

The genes are TRBV6-1 and TRBJ2-1; TRBD2 matches at 13 bases. The V gene end was trimmed by 6 bases and the J gene end by 5 bases; junction bases not matched to a gene: 4. This CDR3 region has 15 residues. CDR1 is MNHNS, CDR2 SASEGT, per germline. The CDR3 DNA follows: TGTGCCAGCAGCTTGGGACTAGCGGGACACAATGAGCAGTTCTTC. It encodes CASSLGLAGHNEQFF.

The count of this clone is one. Compared with germline, one end of the junction differs, possibly owing to a read error. The chain carries TRBV13 and TRBJ2-5; 7 nucleotides line up with TRBD1. In germline, CDR1 is PRHDT, CDR2 FYEKMQ (reference sequence). The CDR3 runs 16 residues. The CDR3 loop is CAGSSRPGQYQETQYF. CDR3 sequence (DNA): TGTGCCGGCAGCTCTCGGCCGGGACAGTACCAAGAGACCCAGTACTTC. Based on the CDR3 plus reference TRBV13 and TRBJ2-5, the full variable domain is AAGVIQSPRHLIKEKRETATLKCYPIPRHDTVYWYQQGPGQDPQFLISFYEKMQSDKGSIPDRFSAQQFSDYHSELNMSSLELGDSALYFCAGSSRPGQYQETQYFGPGTRLLVL.

This clone was counted between two and nine times. The rearrangement joins TRBV19 to TRBJ1-5, with TRBD1 matching 8 bases. CDR1 is LNHDA, CDR2 SQIVND, per germline (reference sequence). This CDR3 contains 14 residues. Unmatched junction bases numbered 5, after V lost 7 bases and J lost 3 bases. The CDR3 DNA reads TGTGCCAGTAATAAGGACAGGGACAATCAGCCCCAGCATTTT. This gives the protein CASNKDRDNQPQHF.

This chain uses TRBV28 with TRBJ1-6; D gene uncertain. V was clipped by 7 bases and J by 0 bases, with 13 bases between them. Germline V CDR1 and CDR2: MDHEN, SYDVKM. This CDR3 has 16 amino acids. The CDR3 bases are TGTGCCAGCAACAAGGGAGCGGGCTCCTATAATTCACCCCTCCACTTT. Residues: CASNKGAGSYNSPLHF.

A few counts support this clone. This rearrangement joins TRBV7-3 to TRBJ2-7; TRBD2 aligns across 7 bases. There are 13 residues in the CDR3. Looked up from germline, CDR1 is SGHTA and CDR2 is FQGTGA. V dropped 1 base and J dropped 5; count of bases not matched to a gene: 2. The CDR3 spells CASSLMGGDEQYF. DNA for the CDR3: TGTGCCAGCAGCTTAATGGGAGGGGACGAGCAGTACTTC.

V is TRBV29-1 and J is TRBJ2-7, with D perhaps TRBD2 (7 bases). Germline V gives CDR1 SQVTM, CDR2 ANQGSEA. V was shortened by 6 bases and J by 4 bases, with 16 bases between the two germline ends. The CDR3 spans 13 residues. CDR3 protein: CSVGRGGLYEQYF. As DNA, the CDR3 is TGCAGCGTAGGTAGGGGGGGCCTTTACGAGCAGTACTTC.